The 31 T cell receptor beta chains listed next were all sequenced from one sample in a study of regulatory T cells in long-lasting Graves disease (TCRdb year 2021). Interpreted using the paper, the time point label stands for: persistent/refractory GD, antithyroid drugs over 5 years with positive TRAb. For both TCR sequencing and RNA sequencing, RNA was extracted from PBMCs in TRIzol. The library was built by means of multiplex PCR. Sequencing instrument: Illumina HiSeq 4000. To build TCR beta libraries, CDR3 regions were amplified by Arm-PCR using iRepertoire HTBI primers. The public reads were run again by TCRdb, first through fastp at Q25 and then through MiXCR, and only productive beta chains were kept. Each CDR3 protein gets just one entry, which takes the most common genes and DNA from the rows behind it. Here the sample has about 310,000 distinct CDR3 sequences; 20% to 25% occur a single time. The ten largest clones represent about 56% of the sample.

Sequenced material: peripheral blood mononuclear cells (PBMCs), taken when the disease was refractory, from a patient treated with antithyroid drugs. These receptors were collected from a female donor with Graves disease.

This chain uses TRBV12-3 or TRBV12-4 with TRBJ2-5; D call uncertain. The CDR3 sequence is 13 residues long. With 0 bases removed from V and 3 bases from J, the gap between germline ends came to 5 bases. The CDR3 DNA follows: TGTGCCAGCAGTTTAGCGAACGAAGAGACCCAGTACTTC. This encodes CASSLANEETQYF.

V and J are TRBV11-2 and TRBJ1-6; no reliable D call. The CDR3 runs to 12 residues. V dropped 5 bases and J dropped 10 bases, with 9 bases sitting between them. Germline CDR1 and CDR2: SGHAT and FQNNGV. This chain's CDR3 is CASSQNGSPLHF. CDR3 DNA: TGTGCCAGCAGCCAAAACGGGTCACCCCTCCACTTT.

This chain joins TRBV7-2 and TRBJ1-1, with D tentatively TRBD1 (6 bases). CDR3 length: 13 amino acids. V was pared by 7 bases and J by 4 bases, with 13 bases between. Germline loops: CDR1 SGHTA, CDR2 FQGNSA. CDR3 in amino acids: CASTRRGGTEAFF. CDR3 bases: TGTGCCAGCACCCGGAGGGGGGGCACTGAAGCTTTCTTT.

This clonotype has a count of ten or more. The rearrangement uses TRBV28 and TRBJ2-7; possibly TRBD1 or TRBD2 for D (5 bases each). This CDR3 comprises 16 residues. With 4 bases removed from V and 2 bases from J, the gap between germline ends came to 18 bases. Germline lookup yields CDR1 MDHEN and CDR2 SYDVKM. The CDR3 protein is CASSSLLWGTTYEQYF. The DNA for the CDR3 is TGTGCCAGCAGTTCACTCCTATGGGGGACCACCTACGAGCAGTACTTC.

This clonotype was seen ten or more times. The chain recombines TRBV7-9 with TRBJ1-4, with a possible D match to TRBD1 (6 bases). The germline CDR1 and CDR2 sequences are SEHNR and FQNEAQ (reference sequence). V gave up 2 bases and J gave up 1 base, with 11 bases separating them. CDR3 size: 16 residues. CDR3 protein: CASSLLQGGTNEKLFF. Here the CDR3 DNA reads TGTGCCAGCAGCTTACTACAGGGTGGAACTAATGAAAAACTGTTTTTT.

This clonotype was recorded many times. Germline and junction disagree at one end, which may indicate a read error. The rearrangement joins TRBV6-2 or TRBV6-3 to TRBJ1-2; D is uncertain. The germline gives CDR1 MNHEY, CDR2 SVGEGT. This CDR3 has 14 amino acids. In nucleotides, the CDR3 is TGTGCCAGCAGTTACGGTGCACTTAACTATGGCTGCACCTTC. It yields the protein CASSYGALNYGCTF.

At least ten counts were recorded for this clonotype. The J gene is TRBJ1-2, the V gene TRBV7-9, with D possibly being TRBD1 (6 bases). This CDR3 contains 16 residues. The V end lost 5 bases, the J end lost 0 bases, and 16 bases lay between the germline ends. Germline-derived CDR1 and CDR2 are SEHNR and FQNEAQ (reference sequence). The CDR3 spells CASSRTGITANYGYTF. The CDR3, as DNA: TGTGCCAGCAGCCGAACAGGGATTACAGCTAACTATGGCTACACCTTC.

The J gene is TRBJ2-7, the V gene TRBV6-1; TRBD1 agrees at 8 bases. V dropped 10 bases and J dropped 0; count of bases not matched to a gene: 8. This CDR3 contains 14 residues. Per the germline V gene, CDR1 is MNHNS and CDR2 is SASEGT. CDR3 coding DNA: TGTGCCATACAAAGGGACAGGAACTCCTACGAGCAGTACTTC. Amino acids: CAIQRDRNSYEQYF.

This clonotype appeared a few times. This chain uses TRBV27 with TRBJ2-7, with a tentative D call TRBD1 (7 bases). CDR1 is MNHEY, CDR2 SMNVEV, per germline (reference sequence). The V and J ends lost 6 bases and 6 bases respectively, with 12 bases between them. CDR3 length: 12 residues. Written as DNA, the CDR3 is TGTGCCAGCAGGACAGGGAGGCGCGAGCAGTACTTC. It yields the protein CASRTGRREQYF.

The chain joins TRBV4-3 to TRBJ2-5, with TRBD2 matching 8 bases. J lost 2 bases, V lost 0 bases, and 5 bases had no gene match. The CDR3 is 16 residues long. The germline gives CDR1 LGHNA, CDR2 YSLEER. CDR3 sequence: CASSQDWREAQETQYF. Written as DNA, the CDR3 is TGCGCCAGCAGCCAAGATTGGCGGGAGGCACAAGAGACCCAGTACTTC.

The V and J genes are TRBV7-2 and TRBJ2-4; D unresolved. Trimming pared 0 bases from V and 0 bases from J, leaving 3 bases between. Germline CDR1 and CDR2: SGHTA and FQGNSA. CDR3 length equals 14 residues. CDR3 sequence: CASSLAVAKNIQYF. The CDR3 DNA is TGTGCCAGCAGCTTAGCAGTAGCCAAAAACATTCAGTACTTC.

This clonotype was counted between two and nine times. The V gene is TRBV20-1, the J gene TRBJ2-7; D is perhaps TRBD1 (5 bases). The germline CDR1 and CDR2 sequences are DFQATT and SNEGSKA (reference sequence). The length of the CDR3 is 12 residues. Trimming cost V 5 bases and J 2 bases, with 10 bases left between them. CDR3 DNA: TGCAGTGCTCGACAGATGCCCTACGAGCAGTACTTC. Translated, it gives CSARQMPYEQYF.

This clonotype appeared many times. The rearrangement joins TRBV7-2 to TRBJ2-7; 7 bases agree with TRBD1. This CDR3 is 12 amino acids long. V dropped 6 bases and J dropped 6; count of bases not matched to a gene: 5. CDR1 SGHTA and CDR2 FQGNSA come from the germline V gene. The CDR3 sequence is CASRQGNSEQYF. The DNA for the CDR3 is TGTGCCAGCAGACAGGGGAATAGCGAGCAGTACTTC.

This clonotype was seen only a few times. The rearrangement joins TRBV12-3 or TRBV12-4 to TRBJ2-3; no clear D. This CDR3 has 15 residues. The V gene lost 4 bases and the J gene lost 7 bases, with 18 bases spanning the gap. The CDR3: CASSSHAVAGYTQYF. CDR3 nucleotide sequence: TGTGCCAGCAGTTCACACGCGGTCGCAGGATATACGCAGTATTTT.

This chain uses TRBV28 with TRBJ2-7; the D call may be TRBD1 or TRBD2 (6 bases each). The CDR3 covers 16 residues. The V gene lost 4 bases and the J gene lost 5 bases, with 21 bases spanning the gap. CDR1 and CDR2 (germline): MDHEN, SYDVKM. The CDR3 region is CASSSDGGNNPDEQYF. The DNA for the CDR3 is TGTGCCAGCAGTTCAGACGGGGGCAACAACCCCGACGAGCAGTACTTC.

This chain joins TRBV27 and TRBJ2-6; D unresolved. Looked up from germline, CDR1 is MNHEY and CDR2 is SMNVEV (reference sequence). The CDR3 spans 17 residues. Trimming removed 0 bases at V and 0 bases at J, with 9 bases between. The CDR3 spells CASSLSGHLSGANVLTF. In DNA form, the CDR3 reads TGTGCCAGCAGTTTATCTGGGCACCTCTCTGGGGCCAACGTCCTGACTTTC.

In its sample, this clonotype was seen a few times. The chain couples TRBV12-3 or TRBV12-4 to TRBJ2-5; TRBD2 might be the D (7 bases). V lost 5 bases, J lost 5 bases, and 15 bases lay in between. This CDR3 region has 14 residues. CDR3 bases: TGTGCCAGCAGTGGGGGGGGGGCCGAGGAGACCCAGTACTTC. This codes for CASSGGGAEETQYF.

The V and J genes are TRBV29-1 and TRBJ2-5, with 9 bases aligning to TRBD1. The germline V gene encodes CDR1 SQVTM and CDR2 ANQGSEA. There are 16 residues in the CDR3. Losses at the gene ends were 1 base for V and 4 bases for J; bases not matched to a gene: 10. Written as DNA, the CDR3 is TGCAGCGTTGAAGGGGGCCGGGACAGGGCCCTAGAGACCCAGTACTTC. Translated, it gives CSVEGGRDRALETQYF.

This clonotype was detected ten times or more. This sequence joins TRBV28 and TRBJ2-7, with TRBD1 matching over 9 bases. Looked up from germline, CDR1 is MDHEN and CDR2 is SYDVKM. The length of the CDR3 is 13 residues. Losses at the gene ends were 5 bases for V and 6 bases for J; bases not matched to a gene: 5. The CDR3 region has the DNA TGTGCCAGCAGTCACGGGACAGGGTTCGAGCAGTACTTC. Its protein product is CASSHGTGFEQYF.

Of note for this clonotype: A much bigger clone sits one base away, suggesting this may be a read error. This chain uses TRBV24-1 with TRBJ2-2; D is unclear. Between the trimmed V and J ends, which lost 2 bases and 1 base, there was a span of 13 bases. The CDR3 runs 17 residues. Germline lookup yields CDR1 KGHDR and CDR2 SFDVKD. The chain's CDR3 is CATSDCGLDENTGELFF. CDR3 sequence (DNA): TGTGCCACCAGTGATTGTGGGCTAGACGAGAACACCGGGGAGCTGTTTTTT.

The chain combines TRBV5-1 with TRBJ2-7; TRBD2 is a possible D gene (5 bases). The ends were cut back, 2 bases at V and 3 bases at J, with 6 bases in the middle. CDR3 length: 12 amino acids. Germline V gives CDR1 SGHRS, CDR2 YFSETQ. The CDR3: CASSFEGYEQYF. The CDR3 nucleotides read TGCGCCAGCAGCTTTGAGGGCTACGAGCAGTACTTC.

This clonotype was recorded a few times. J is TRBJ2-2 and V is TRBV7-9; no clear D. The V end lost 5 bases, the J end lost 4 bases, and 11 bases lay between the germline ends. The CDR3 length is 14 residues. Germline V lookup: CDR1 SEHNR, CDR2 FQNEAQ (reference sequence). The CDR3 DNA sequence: TGTGCCAGCAGCGCGCCACAGATCACCGGGGAGCTGTTTTTT. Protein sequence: CASSAPQITGELFF.

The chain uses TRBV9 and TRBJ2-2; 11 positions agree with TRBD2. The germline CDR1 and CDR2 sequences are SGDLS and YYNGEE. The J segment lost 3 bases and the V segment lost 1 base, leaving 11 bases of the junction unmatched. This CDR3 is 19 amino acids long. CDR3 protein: CASSVNSGRGGYDTGELFF. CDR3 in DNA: TGTGCCAGCAGCGTAAATAGCGGGAGGGGGGGATATGACACCGGGGAGCTGTTTTTT.

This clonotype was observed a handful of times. The CDR3 reads CSVRQRDSYEQYF. The CDR3, as DNA: TGCAGCGTTCGCCAGCGGGACTCCTACGAGCAGTACTTC. V and J are TRBV29-1 and TRBJ2-7; TRBD2 aligns across 7 bases. V trimming: 5 bases; J trimming: 0 bases; junction bases outside the gene matches: 4. CDR3 length equals 13 residues. Germline V gives CDR1 SQVTM, CDR2 ANQGSEA.

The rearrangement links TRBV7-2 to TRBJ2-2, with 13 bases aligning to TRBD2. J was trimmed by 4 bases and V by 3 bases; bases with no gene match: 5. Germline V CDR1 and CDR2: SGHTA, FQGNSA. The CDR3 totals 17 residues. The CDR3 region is CASSFPGLAGSTGELFF. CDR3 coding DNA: TGTGCCAGCAGCTTCCCGGGACTAGCGGGAAGCACCGGGGAGCTGTTTTTT.

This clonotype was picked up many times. CDR3 protein: CSAPKWTGSYGYTF. DNA of the CDR3: TGCAGTGCCCCGAAATGGACAGGGAGCTATGGCTACACCTTC. The chain employs TRBV20-1 and TRBJ1-2, with TRBD1 matching 8 bases. The germline V gene encodes CDR1 DFQATT and CDR2 SNEGSKA (reference sequence). This CDR3 has 14 residues. The V and J ends lost 6 bases and 4 bases, in that order; junction bases with no gene match: 10.

This CDR3 reads CASSLGPGGTGNTIYF. DNA of the CDR3: TGTGCCAGCAGCTTAGGTCCTGGAGGAACTGGAAACACCATATATTTT. This chain uses TRBV7-2 with TRBJ1-3; D gene uncertain. Germline CDR1 SGHTA, CDR2 FQGNSA. Trimming took off 1 base at V and 2 bases at J, with 12 bases between the two ends. CDR3 size: 16 residues.

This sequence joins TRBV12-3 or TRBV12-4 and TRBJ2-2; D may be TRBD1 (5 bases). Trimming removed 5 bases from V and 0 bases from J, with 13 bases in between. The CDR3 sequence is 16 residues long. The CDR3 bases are TGTGCCAGCAGTCTCAGACAGAGACCGAACACCGGGGAGCTGTTTTTT. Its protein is CASSLRQRPNTGELFF.

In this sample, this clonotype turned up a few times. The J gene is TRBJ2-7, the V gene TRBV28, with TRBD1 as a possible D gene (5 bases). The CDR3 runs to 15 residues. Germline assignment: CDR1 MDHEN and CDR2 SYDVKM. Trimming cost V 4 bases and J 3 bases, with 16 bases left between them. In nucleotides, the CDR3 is TGTGCCAGCAGTTCCCCCAGGGCCACTATCTACGAGCAGTACTTC. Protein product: CASSSPRATIYEQYF.

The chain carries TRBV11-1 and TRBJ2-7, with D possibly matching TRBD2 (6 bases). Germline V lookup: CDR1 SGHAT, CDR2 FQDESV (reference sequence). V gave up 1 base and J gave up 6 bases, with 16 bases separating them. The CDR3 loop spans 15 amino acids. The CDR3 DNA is TGTGCCAGCAGCTTAGAGGGACTGTCCTACGGCGAGCAGTACTTC. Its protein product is CASSLEGLSYGEQYF.

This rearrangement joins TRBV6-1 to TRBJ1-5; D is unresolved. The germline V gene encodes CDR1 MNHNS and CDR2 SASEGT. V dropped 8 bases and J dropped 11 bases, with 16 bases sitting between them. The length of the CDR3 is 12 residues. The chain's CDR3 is CASRAGPPAQHF. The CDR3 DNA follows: TGTGCCAGCCGGGCAGGCCCTCCGGCCCAGCATTTT.